Detailed here is one TCR beta chain. As yet, its antigen is unknown. This specimen belongs to a study of T cells in Graves' hyperthyroidism and ophthalmopathy. The overall study: At initial diagnosis, before any treatment had begun, peripheral blood was obtained.

Study-wide results and limits: A 13 V-J model separated ophthalmopathy from stable hyperthyroidism.

The CDR3 contains 15 residues. The germline V gene has CDR1 DFQATT and CDR2 SNEGSKA (reference sequence). Deletions cut 0 bases from V and 4 bases from J, with 15 bases between. Drawn at first hyperthyroidism diagnosis, the blood sample preceded any ophthalmopathy symptoms. Researchers amplified the TCR beta CDR3 regions from RNA transcripts. Carried out on the TCR CDR3, a first-round RT-PCR used the HTBI primer set. MiXCR was run by TCRdb on the multiplex PCR reads, yielding one entry per CDR3 protein. The table includes 380,000 or so distinct CDR3 sequences, roughly 14% detected once. Sequencing was carried out using blood. The genes are TRBV20-1 and TRBJ2-5, with D perhaps matching TRBD1 (7 bases). The clonotype was recovered from a man aged 30 to 39 with Graves' hyperthyroidism that later progressed to Graves' ophthalmopathy. In nucleotides, the CDR3 is TGCAGTGCTAGAGATATAGGGCAGGGGGGAGAGACCCAGTACTTC. Translated, it gives CSARDIGQGGETQYF.